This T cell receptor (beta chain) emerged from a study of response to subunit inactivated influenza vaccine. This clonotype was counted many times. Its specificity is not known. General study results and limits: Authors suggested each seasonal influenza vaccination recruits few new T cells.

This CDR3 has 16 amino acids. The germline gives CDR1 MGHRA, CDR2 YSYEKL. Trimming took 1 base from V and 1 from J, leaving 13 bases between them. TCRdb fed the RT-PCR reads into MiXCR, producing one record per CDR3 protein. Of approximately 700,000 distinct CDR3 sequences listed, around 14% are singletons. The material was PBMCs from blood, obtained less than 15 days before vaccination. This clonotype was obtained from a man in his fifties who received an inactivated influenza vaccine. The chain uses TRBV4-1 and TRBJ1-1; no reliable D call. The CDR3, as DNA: TGCGCCAGCAGCCAAGCAGAAACCGAGGGGAACACTGAAGCTTTCTTT. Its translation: CASSQAETEGNTEAFF.